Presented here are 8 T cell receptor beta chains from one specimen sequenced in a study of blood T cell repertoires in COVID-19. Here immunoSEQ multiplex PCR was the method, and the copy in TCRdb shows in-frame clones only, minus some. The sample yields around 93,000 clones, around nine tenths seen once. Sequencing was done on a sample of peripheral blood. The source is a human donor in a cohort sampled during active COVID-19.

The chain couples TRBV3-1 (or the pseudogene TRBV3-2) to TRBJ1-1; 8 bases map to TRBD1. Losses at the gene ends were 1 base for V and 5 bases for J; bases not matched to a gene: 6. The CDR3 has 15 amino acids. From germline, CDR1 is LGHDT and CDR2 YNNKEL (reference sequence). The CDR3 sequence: CASSQAAGGQTEAFF. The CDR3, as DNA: TGTGCCAGCAGCCAAGCGGCAGGGGGCCAGACTGAAGCTTTCTTT.

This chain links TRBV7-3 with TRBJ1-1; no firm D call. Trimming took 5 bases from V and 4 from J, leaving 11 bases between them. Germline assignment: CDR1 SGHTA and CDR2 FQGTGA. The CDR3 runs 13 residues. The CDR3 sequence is CASSGGPGTEAFF. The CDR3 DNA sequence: TGTGCCAGCAGCGGCGGGCCCGGCACTGAAGCTTTCTTT.

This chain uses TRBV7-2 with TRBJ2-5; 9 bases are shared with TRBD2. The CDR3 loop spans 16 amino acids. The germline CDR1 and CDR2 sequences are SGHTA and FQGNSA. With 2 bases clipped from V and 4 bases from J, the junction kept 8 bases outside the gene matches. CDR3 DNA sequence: TGTGCCAGCAGCTTAAACCCAGCGGGGGGAAGAGAGACCCAGTACTTC. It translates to CASSLNPAGGRETQYF.

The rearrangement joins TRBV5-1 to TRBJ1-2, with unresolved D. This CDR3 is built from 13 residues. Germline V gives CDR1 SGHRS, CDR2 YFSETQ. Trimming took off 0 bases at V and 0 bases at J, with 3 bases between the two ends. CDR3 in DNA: TGCGCCAGCAGCTTGGGTACTAACTATGGCTACACCTTC. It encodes CASSLGTNYGYTF. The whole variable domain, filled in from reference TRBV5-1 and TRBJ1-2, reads KAGVTQTPRYLIKTRGQQVTLSCSPISGHRSVSWYQQTPGQGLQFLFEYFSETQRNKGNFPGRFSGRQFSNSRSEMNVSTLELGDSALYLCASSLGTNYGYTFGSGTRLTVV.

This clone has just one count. CDR3 protein: CASSLTSLQGARLDTQYF. The CDR3 DNA sequence: TGTGCCAGCAGCTTAACGAGCTTACAGGGGGCGCGCCTAGATACGCAGTATTTT. V and J are TRBV7-9 and TRBJ2-3; 9 positions match TRBD1. Unmatched junction bases numbered 14, after V lost 2 bases and J lost 5 bases. Germline CDR1 and CDR2: SEHNR and FQNEAQ (reference sequence). The CDR3 contains 18 residues.

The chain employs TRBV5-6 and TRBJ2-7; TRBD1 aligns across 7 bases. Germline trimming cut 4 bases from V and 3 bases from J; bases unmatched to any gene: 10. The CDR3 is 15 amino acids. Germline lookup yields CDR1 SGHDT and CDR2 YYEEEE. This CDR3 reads CASSLARTGGYEQYF. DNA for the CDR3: TGTGCCAGCAGCCTCGCTCGGACAGGCGGCTACGAGCAGTACTTC.

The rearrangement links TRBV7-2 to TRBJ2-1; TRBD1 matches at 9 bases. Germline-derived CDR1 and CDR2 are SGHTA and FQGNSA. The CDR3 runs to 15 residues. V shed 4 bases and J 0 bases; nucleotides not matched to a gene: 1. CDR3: CASSSTGGSYNEQFF. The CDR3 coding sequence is TGTGCCAGCAGCTCGACAGGGGGCTCCTACAATGAGCAGTTCTTC. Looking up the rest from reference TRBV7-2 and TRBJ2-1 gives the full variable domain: GAGVSQSPSNKVTEKGKDVELRCDPISGHTALYWYRQSLGQGLEFLIYFQGNSAPDKSGLPSDRFSAERTGGSVSTLTIQRTQQEDSAVYLCASSSTGGSYNEQFFGPGTRLTVL.

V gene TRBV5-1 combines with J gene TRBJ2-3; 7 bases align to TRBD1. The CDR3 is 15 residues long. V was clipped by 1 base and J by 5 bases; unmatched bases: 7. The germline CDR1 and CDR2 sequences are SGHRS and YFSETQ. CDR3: CASSLTGDTEDTQYF. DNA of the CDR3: TGCGCCAGCAGCTTGACAGGGGATACTGAAGATACGCAGTATTTT. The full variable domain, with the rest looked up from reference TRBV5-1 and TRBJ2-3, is KAGVTQTPRYLIKTRGQQVTLSCSPISGHRSVSWYQQTPGQGLQFLFEYFSETQRNKGNFPGRFSGRQFSNSRSEMNVSTLELGDSALYLCASSLTGDTEDTQYFGPGTRLTVL.